The 2 T cell receptor beta chains presented below share a single source sample, sequenced in a study of cytomegalovirus exposure and HLA in healthy donors. The PCR was carried out with 60 Vbeta primers and 13 Jbeta primers. TCRdb's table, derived via immunoSEQ multiplex PCR, lists solely in-frame clones and lacks some. Of 250,000 or so clones in the sample, 85% were seen once. The sample comprised PBMCs. The receptors come from a human donor in good health.

The V and J genes are TRBV28 and TRBJ2-5; 8 nucleotides align to TRBD2. This CDR3 comprises 17 residues. V trimming: 4 bases; J trimming: 5 bases; junction bases outside the gene matches: 15. In germline, CDR1 is MDHEN, CDR2 SYDVKM. In nucleotides, the CDR3 is TGTGCCAGCAGTTCTCTCCCAAAAGCGGGAGCCCGGGAGACCCAGTACTTC. Residues: CASSSLPKAGARETQYF.

This clone was observed once. The chain employs TRBV28 and TRBJ1-3; D remains unclear. V dropped 1 base and J dropped 0 bases, with 4 bases sitting between them. The V gene's germline CDR1 is MDHEN and CDR2 SYDVKM. This CDR3 has 14 residues. As DNA, the CDR3 is TGTGCCAGCAGTTTATCTCCCTCTGGAAACACCATATATTTT. It is translated as CASSLSPSGNTIYF.